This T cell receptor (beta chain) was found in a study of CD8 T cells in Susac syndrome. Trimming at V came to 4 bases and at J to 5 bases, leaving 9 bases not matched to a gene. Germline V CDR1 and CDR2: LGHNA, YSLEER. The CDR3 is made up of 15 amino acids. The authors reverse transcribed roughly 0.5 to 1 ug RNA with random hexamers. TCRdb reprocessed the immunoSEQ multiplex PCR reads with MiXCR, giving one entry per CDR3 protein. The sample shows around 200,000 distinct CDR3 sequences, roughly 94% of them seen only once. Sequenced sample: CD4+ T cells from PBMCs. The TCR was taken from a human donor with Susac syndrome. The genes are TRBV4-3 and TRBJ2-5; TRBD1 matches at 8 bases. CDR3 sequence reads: CASSPEQGVWETQYF. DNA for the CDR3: TGCGCCAGCAGCCCCGAACAGGGGGTCTGGGAGACCCAGTACTTC.